These 22 T cell receptor beta chains were all obtained from the same sample, sequenced in a study of blood T cell repertoires in COVID-19. Here immunoSEQ multiplex PCR was the method, and the copy in TCRdb shows in-frame clones only, minus some. Here the sample spans about 260,000 clones, more than 75% being singletons. Sample: peripheral blood. The receptors shown here come from an older woman with COVID-19, enrolled during active disease.

This clone appeared a single time. The V call is TRBV5-1, the J call TRBJ2-3, with TRBD1 matching 11 bases. The CDR3 runs 14 residues. Unmatched junction bases numbered 5, after V lost 7 bases and J lost 4 bases. CDR1 and CDR2 (germline): SGHRS, YFSETQ. CDR3 amino acids: CASARDRGADTQYF. The CDR3 nucleotides are TGCGCCAGCGCCCGGGACAGGGGGGCAGATACGCAGTATTTT.

This clone appeared once. The CDR3, as DNA: TGCGCCAGCAGCTTGTACCTAGAGACCGGGGAGCTGTTTTTT. Translation: CASSLYLETGELFF. The chain employs TRBV5-1 and TRBJ2-2; D remains unclear. This CDR3 contains 14 residues. Trimming left V 1 base short and J 5 bases short, with 9 bases between. Germline V gene sequence: CDR1 SGHRS, CDR2 YFSETQ.

The rearrangement joins TRBV28 to TRBJ2-3; 8 bases align to TRBD1. Per germline, CDR1 MDHEN and CDR2 SYDVKM. Unmatched junction bases numbered 5, after V lost 6 bases and J lost 3 bases. The CDR3 covers 14 residues. The CDR3: CASRLQGGTDTQYF. CDR3 coding DNA: TGTGCCAGCAGATTACAGGGGGGTACAGATACGCAGTATTTT.

On this clone: The sample contains more than one DNA sequence encoding this CDR3. The chain couples TRBV5-8 to TRBJ2-2, with D possibly being TRBD1 (5 bases). This CDR3 comprises 16 residues. CDR1 SGHTS and CDR2 YDEGEE come from the germline V gene. V lost 0 bases, J lost 8 bases, and 17 bases lay in between. This CDR3 reads CASSLGAGWITGELFF. In DNA, the CDR3 is TGTGCCAGCAGCTTGGGGGCAGGGTGGATCACAGGGGAGCTGTTTTTT.

The chain uses TRBV11-1 and TRBJ1-5; D is possibly TRBD1 (5 bases). This CDR3 has 16 amino acids. Trimming cost V 7 bases and J 9 bases, with 25 bases left between them. Germline lookup yields CDR1 SGHAT and CDR2 FQDESV (reference sequence). The DNA for the CDR3 is TGTGCCAGCACCCCCGGGACTCGGGATCCCCATTTGCCCCAGCATTTT. Amino acids: CASTPGTRDPHLPQHF.

The rearrangement uses TRBV11-2 and TRBJ1-2, with 8 bases identical to TRBD1. The CDR3 runs 14 residues. The germline CDR1 and CDR2 sequences are SGHAT and FQNNGV. V lost 5 bases and J lost 4; bases outside the gene matches: 6. CDR3 amino acids: CASSPQGAIYGYTF. CDR3 nucleotides: TGTGCCAGCAGCCCCCAGGGGGCTATCTATGGCTACACCTTC.

The chain combines TRBV9 with TRBJ1-2, with D tentatively TRBD1 (6 bases). Germline V gives CDR1 SGDLS, CDR2 YYNGEE. This CDR3 comprises 12 residues. Trimming stripped 7 bases from V and 2 bases from J, with 9 bases between. CDR3 DNA sequence: TGTGCCAGCCGGGGACAAAACTATGGCTACACCTTC. Its protein is CASRGQNYGYTF. Filled out from reference TRBV9 and TRBJ1-2, the complete variable domain reads DSGVTQTPKHLITATGQRVTLRCSPRSGDLSVYWYQQSLDQGLQFLIQYYNGEERAKGNILERFSAQQFPDLHSELNLSSLELGDSALYFCASRGQNYGYTFGSGTRLTVV.

The genes are TRBV5-1 and TRBJ1-1, with D hard to call. Germline V lookup: CDR1 SGHRS, CDR2 YFSETQ. V lost 3 bases, J lost 2 bases, and 11 bases lay in between. The CDR3 spans 14 residues. The chain's CDR3 is CASSSTTPNTEAFF. The DNA for the CDR3 is TGCGCCAGCAGCTCAACTACACCAAACACTGAAGCTTTCTTT.

This chain uses TRBV27 with TRBJ2-7; 12 nucleotides agree with TRBD2. The germline CDR1 and CDR2 sequences are MNHEY and SMNVEV (reference sequence). The trim removed 5 bases at V and 5 bases at J, leaving 7 bases unmatched. This CDR3 contains 15 residues. CDR3 nucleotides: TGTGCCAGCAGTGAAGGACTAGCGGGAATCCACGAGCAGTACTTC. This sequence encodes CASSEGLAGIHEQYF.

The chain joins TRBV27 to TRBJ2-6, with D unclear. Looked up from germline, CDR1 is MNHEY and CDR2 is SMNVEV (reference sequence). Trimming left V 7 bases short and J 0 bases short, with 13 bases between. The CDR3 is 16 amino acids. The CDR3 region has the DNA TGTGCCAGCAAGGAGTTACTGAGCTCTGGGGCCAACGTCCTGACTTTC. Amino acids: CASKELLSSGANVLTF.

This chain joins TRBV30 and TRBJ1-5, with 9 bases identical to TRBD1. CDR1 is GTSNPN, CDR2 SVGIG, per germline (reference sequence). Trimming at V came to 5 bases and at J to 4 bases, leaving 3 bases not matched to a gene. This CDR3 has 13 amino acids. CDR3 residues: CAWGGQGNQPQHF. DNA of the CDR3: TGTGCCTGGGGCGGACAGGGGAATCAGCCCCAGCATTTT.

The rearrangement links TRBV20-1 to TRBJ2-5; TRBD2 is a possible D gene (5 bases). The V and J ends lost 3 bases and 1 base respectively, with 12 bases between them. Per the germline V gene, CDR1 is DFQATT and CDR2 is SNEGSKA (reference sequence). CDR3 length: 14 residues. CDR3: CSASPSGTQETQYF. For the CDR3, the DNA is TGCAGTGCTAGTCCCAGCGGTACCCAAGAGACCCAGTACTTC.

CDR3 nucleotides: TGTGCCAGCAGTTACGGCCCTTTTTCGGAGACCCAGTACTTC. Residues: CASSYGPFSETQYF. The V call is TRBV6-5, the J call TRBJ2-5; no firm D call. Germline CDR1 and CDR2: MNHEY and SVGAGI. V gave up 2 bases and J gave up 5 bases, with 12 bases separating them. CDR3 length equals 14 residues.

The chain has TRBV5-1 and TRBJ1-4; D is perhaps TRBD1 (6 bases). The V end lost 5 bases, the J end lost 3 bases, and 14 bases lay between the germline ends. Germline V gene sequence: CDR1 SGHRS, CDR2 YFSETQ. The CDR3 spans 15 residues. The CDR3 DNA sequence: TGCGCCAGCAGGGACAGCAGGGCGGCTAATGAAAAACTGTTTTTT. Translated, it gives CASRDSRAANEKLFF.

This rearrangement joins TRBV30 to TRBJ1-3, with 7 bases identical to TRBD1. The V segment lost 5 bases and the J segment 0 bases; nucleotides outside the gene matches: 7. The CDR3 totals 15 residues. CDR1 and CDR2 (germline): GTSNPN, SVGIG (reference sequence). CDR3 nucleotide sequence: TGTGCCTGGGACAGGGCCTCTTTCTCTGGAAACACCATATATTTT. Translation gives CAWDRASFSGNTIYF.

The chain is built from TRBV5-5 and TRBJ2-4; D may be TRBD2 (5 bases). The V and J ends lost 6 bases and 9 bases respectively, with 16 bases between them. The CDR3 consists of 13 residues. Germline CDR1 reads SGHKS; CDR2 reads YYEKEE (reference sequence). CDR3 amino acids: CASITAVAGIQYF. CDR3 coding DNA: TGTGCCAGCATCACCGCTGTCGCGGGCATTCAGTACTTC.

The gene calls are TRBV7-3 and TRBJ2-5; the match to TRBD2 covers 8 bases. The CDR3 length is 16 residues. Losses at the gene ends were 4 bases for V and 5 bases for J; bases not matched to a gene: 12. In germline, CDR1 is SGHTA, CDR2 FQGTGA. DNA of the CDR3: TGTGCCAGCAGCTCACAAACCACCGGGAGGGGGGAGACCCAGTACTTC. It yields the protein CASSSQTTGRGETQYF.

This chain uses TRBV6-6 with TRBJ2-1, with 7 bases aligning to TRBD2. This CDR3 spans 15 amino acids. Germline CDR1 reads MNHNY; CDR2 reads SVGAGI (reference sequence). V gave up 7 bases and J gave up 7 bases; unmatched junction bases: 13. CDR3 nucleotides: TGTGCCAGCAAGGGTCTGGCGGGAGTTTTGAATGAGCAGTTCTTC. It encodes CASKGLAGVLNEQFF.

The rearrangement uses TRBV15 and TRBJ1-2; TRBD1 matches at 9 bases. Germline CDR1 is LNHNV and CDR2 is YYDKDF (reference sequence). The CDR3 contains 13 residues. V lost 8 bases, J lost 4 bases, and 5 bases stayed unmatched. CDR3 coding DNA: TGTGCCACCGGACAGGGGCCCTCCTATGGCTACACCTTC. It encodes CATGQGPSYGYTF. Filled out from reference TRBV15 and TRBJ1-2, the complete variable domain reads DAMVIQNPRYQVTQFGKPVTLSCSQTLNHNVMYWYQQKSSQAPKLLFHYYDKDFNNEADTPDNFQSRRPNTSFCFLDIRSPGLGDTAMYLCATGQGPSYGYTFGSGTRLTVV.

The gene calls are TRBV11-2 and TRBJ2-3; TRBD2 matches at 7 bases. After removal of 4 bases from V and 2 bases from J, the junction contained 12 bases not matched to a gene. The germline CDR1 and CDR2 sequences are SGHAT and FQNNGV. The CDR3 is 17 residues long. The CDR3 coding sequence is TGTGCCAGCAGCTCCAGGGTCCCGGGACTAAACACAGATACGCAGTATTTT. Its protein is CASSSRVPGLNTDTQYF.

This chain joins TRBV29-1 and TRBJ1-1; D remains ambiguous. CDR1 SQVTM and CDR2 ANQGSEA come from the germline V gene. The V end lost 7 bases, the J end lost 0 bases, and 12 bases lay between the germline ends. CDR3 length equals 13 residues. The CDR3 protein is CSALTSMNTEAFF. In nucleotides, the CDR3 is TGCAGCGCATTGACATCCATGAACACTGAAGCTTTCTTT.

The chain has TRBV7-2 and TRBJ2-6, with TRBD2 as a possible D gene (5 bases). The germline V and J ends were trimmed by 3 bases and 3 bases, with 6 bases remaining between them. The CDR3 contains 14 residues. Looked up from germline, CDR1 is SGHTA and CDR2 is FQGNSA. Here the CDR3 reads CASSLGSGANVLTF. CDR3 DNA sequence: TGTGCCAGCAGCTTGGGGAGTGGGGCCAACGTCCTGACTTTC.